This T cell receptor beta chain was sequenced in a study of blood T cells in healthy people across ages. The CDR3 extends over 15 amino acids. Per germline, CDR1 DFQATT and CDR2 SNEGSKA (reference sequence). After removal of 1 base from V and 2 bases from J, the junction contained 6 bases not matched to a gene. For the second PCR, which ran for roughly 7 to 11 cycles, a sample-barcoded 5' primer and a J-beta primer mix were used. TCRdb reprocessed the 5' RACE reads with MiXCR, giving one entry per CDR3 protein. The profile shows about 1,400,000 distinct CDR3 sequences, 42% of them singletons. Isolating PBMCs gave at least 6.5 million of these cells per sample.

The source is a woman aged 18-30 years in good health. J is TRBJ2-3 and V is TRBV20-1, with 7 bases matching TRBD2. Material: blood. In nucleotides, the CDR3 is TGCAGTGCTAGAGTAGCGGGCGGTTACACAGATACGCAGTATTTT. It codes for CSARVAGGYTDTQYF.